A single sample gave rise to the 32 T cell receptor beta chains below, sequenced in a study of OX40 agonist ivuxolimab in advanced cancers. TCRdb keeps only in-frame clones here, not all; method: immunoSEQ multiplex PCR. The sample holds some 30,000 clones, around nine tenths seen once. Sequencing used CD4+ or CD8+ T cells sorted from blood, obtained in a trial of the OX40 agonist ivuxolimab. All receptors come from an adult with an advanced solid tumor such as melanoma, head and neck, liver or kidney cancer.

J is TRBJ2-3 and V is TRBV7-8; 7 bases map to TRBD1. The CDR3 totals 14 residues. The V and J ends lost 5 bases and 6 bases, in that order; junction bases with no gene match: 8. Looked up from germline, CDR1 is SGHVS and CDR2 is FQNEAQ. CDR3 bases: TGTGCCAGCAGCCCCGGGACAGCGACGGATACGCAGTATTTT. It codes for CASSPGTATDTQYF. The whole variable domain, remainder taken from reference TRBV7-8 and TRBJ2-3, is GAGVSQSPRYKVAKRGQDVALRCDPISGHVSLFWYQQALGQGPEFLTYFQNEAQLDKSGLPSDRFFAERPEGSVSTLKIQRTQQEDSAVYLCASSPGTATDTQYFGPGTRLTVL.

The chain couples TRBV19 to TRBJ1-5; D gene uncertain. V lost 2 bases, J lost 0 bases, and 5 bases lay in between. Germline V gene lookup returns CDR1 LNHDA and CDR2 SQIVND (reference sequence). This CDR3 is 14 amino acids long. The CDR3 loop is CASSIWDSNQPQHF. The CDR3 coding sequence is TGTGCCAGTAGTATATGGGATAGCAATCAGCCCCAGCATTTT.

The chain recombines TRBV29-1 with TRBJ2-3, with D possibly being TRBD1 or TRBD2 (6 bases each). Trimming pared 5 bases from V and 3 bases from J, leaving 15 bases between. Germline CDR1 SQVTM, CDR2 ANQGSEA. The CDR3 is made up of 14 amino acids. The CDR3 coding sequence is TGCAGCGTTAGGGGGGCCTTTCGGACAGATACGCAGTATTTT. Protein product: CSVRGAFRTDTQYF.

The rearrangement joins TRBV7-2 to TRBJ1-1; no clear D gene. CDR3 length equals 14 residues. The ends were cut back, 0 bases at V and 1 base at J, with 6 bases in the middle. The germline V gene encodes CDR1 SGHTA and CDR2 FQGNSA. CDR3 coding DNA: TGTGCCAGCAGCTTAGCGTGGGGGAACACTGAAGCTTTCTTT. Translated, it gives CASSLAWGNTEAFF.

The rearrangement links TRBV4-1 to TRBJ1-1; D not certain. CDR1 MGHRA and CDR2 YSYEKL come from the germline V gene. This CDR3 region has 11 residues. Trimming took 6 bases from V and 3 from J, leaving 5 bases between them. Written as DNA, the CDR3 is TGCGCCAGCAGTGGCTACACTGAAGCTTTCTTT. It specifies CASSGYTEAFF.

The V call is TRBV27, the J call TRBJ2-7; possible D gene TRBD2, 6 bases. The CDR3 covers 14 residues. V was trimmed by 6 bases and J by 3 bases, leaving 15 bases between them. Per the germline V gene, CDR1 is MNHEY and CDR2 is SMNVEV (reference sequence). CDR3 nucleotides: TGTGCCAGCAGACTCGGGACTGGAAACTACGAGCAGTACTTC. Residues: CASRLGTGNYEQYF.

The chain carries TRBV7-9 and TRBJ2-5; D is undetermined. V was shortened by 0 bases and J by 4 bases, with 12 bases between the two germline ends. CDR3 length: 15 residues. Germline V lookup: CDR1 SEHNR, CDR2 FQNEAQ (reference sequence). The CDR3 region is CASSLAGGQRETQYF. CDR3 bases: TGTGCCAGCAGCTTAGCCGGTGGGCAACGAGAGACCCAGTACTTC.

This chain uses TRBV9 with TRBJ2-2; no clear D. Trimming stripped 4 bases from V and 5 bases from J, with 9 bases between. This CDR3 comprises 13 residues. Germline-derived CDR1 and CDR2 are SGDLS and YYNGEE. For the CDR3, the DNA is TGTGCCAGCAGCCCCTGGGCAACCGGGGAGCTGTTTTTT. This encodes CASSPWATGELFF.

This chain uses TRBV2 with TRBJ2-3, with D uncertain. Trimming left V 2 bases short and J 1 base short, with 10 bases between. The CDR3 sequence is 15 residues long. Per germline, CDR1 SNHLY and CDR2 FYNNEI. The CDR3 sequence: CASSEMEAGTDTQYF. The CDR3 DNA reads as TGTGCCAGCAGTGAAATGGAAGCAGGCACAGATACGCAGTATTTT. The full variable domain, rest sourced from reference TRBV2 and TRBJ2-3, is EPEVTQTPSHQVTQMGQEVILRCVPISNHLYFYWYRQILGQKVEFLVSFYNNEISEKSEIFDDQFSVERPDGSNFTLKIRSTKLEDSAMYFCASSEMEAGTDTQYFGPGTRLTVL.

The chain uses TRBV27 and TRBJ2-7; D unclear. The ends were cut back, 4 bases at V and 4 bases at J, with 11 bases in the middle. Germline CDR1 MNHEY, CDR2 SMNVEV (reference sequence). The CDR3 consists of 13 residues. Here the CDR3 reads CASSWGIRYEQYF. As DNA, the CDR3 is TGTGCCAGCAGTTGGGGTATCCGGTACGAGCAGTACTTC.

The chain has TRBV18 and TRBJ2-1, with 9 bases identical to TRBD1. The CDR3 consists of 16 residues. The J segment lost 5 bases and the V segment lost 3 bases, leaving 8 bases of the junction unmatched. In germline, CDR1 is KGHSH, CDR2 LQKENI. CDR3: CASSPRDRVSNNEQFF. CDR3 in DNA: TGTGCCAGCTCACCGCGGGACAGGGTGTCTAACAATGAGCAGTTCTTC.

The rearrangement links TRBV6-6 to TRBJ1-1; D may be TRBD1 (5 bases). This CDR3 comprises 12 residues. Trimming stripped 3 bases from V and 8 bases from J, with 10 bases between. Germline V gene lookup returns CDR1 MNHNY and CDR2 SVGAGI (reference sequence). The DNA of the CDR3 is TGTGCCAGCAGTTATTCCGGACAAGAAGCTTTCTTT. Translated: CASSYSGQEAFF.

This clone was counted a single time. The rearrangement uses TRBV5-5 and TRBJ2-1, with D perhaps matching TRBD1 or TRBD2 (6 bases each). The CDR3 runs to 13 residues. Per germline, CDR1 SGHKS and CDR2 YYEKEE (reference sequence). The ends were cut back, 5 bases at V and 8 bases at J, with 14 bases in the middle. CDR3: CASREGGRDEQFF. Written as DNA, the CDR3 is TGTGCCAGCAGGGAGGGGGGAAGGGATGAGCAGTTCTTC. The complete variable domain, with remaining parts taken from reference TRBV5-5 and TRBJ2-1, reads DAGVTQSPTHLIKTRGQQVTLRCSPISGHKSVSWYQQVLGQGPQFIFQYYEKEERGRGNFPDRFSARQFPNYSSELNVNALLLGDSALYLCASREGGRDEQFFGPGTRLTVL.

The chain links TRBV9 to TRBJ2-3; D is uncertain. CDR3 length: 13 residues. Trimming shortened V by 1 base and J by 5 bases, and 8 bases separated the two germline ends. The V gene's germline CDR1 is SGDLS and CDR2 YYNGEE. The CDR3 reads CASSVSVKDTQYF. The CDR3 DNA sequence: TGTGCCAGCAGCGTATCCGTGAAAGATACGCAGTATTTT.

The CDR3 sequence: CASSHTSSSYNEQFF. CDR3 nucleotides: TGTGCCAGCAGCCATACTAGCAGCTCCTACAATGAGCAGTTCTTC. This sequence joins TRBV7-9 and TRBJ2-1; TRBD2 is a possible D gene (6 bases). V was clipped by 5 bases and J by 0 bases, with 11 bases between them. In germline, CDR1 is SEHNR, CDR2 FQNEAQ (reference sequence). This CDR3 comprises 15 residues.

V usage is TRBV6-5 and J usage is TRBJ1-5; D is unclear. Germline V CDR1 and CDR2: MNHEY, SVGAGI. The CDR3 is 15 amino acids. Trimming pared 2 bases from V and 1 base from J, leaving 9 bases between. CDR3 loop: CASSYTGISNQPQHF. The CDR3 nucleotides read TGTGCCAGCAGTTACACTGGGATAAGCAATCAGCCCCAGCATTTT.

The chain links TRBV19 to TRBJ1-4; 9 bases align to TRBD1. V lost 8 bases to trimming and J lost 0 bases; unmatched junction nucleotides: 7. The CDR3 totals 16 residues. Per the germline V gene, CDR1 is LNHDA and CDR2 is SQIVND (reference sequence). The CDR3 DNA is TGTGCCAGTTCGGGCCGACAGGGGGCAACTAATGAAAAACTGTTTTTT. This sequence encodes CASSGRQGATNEKLFF.

This chain links TRBV13 with TRBJ2-2; 14 bases agree with TRBD2. CDR1 and CDR2 from the germline V gene are PRHDT and FYEKMQ (reference sequence). V gave up 3 bases and J gave up 4 bases; unmatched junction bases: 7. The CDR3 has 18 residues. CDR3 residues: CASSLGLAGVLGTGELFF. CDR3 sequence (DNA): TGTGCCAGCAGCTTGGGACTAGCGGGGGTCCTAGGCACCGGGGAGCTGTTTTTT. The variable domain in full, with the rest retrieved from reference TRBV13 and TRBJ2-2, is AAGVIQSPRHLIKEKRETATLKCYPIPRHDTVYWYQQGPGQDPQFLISFYEKMQSDKGSIPDRFSAQQFSDYHSELNMSSLELGDSALYFCASSLGLAGVLGTGELFFGEGSRLTVL.

The CDR3 region is CASSDSFNYGYTF. The CDR3 region has the DNA TGTGCCAGCAGCGATAGTTTCAACTATGGCTACACCTTC. This sequence joins TRBV9 and TRBJ1-2; D unclear. The V and J ends lost 3 bases and 2 bases respectively, with 8 bases between them. Per the germline V gene, CDR1 is SGDLS and CDR2 is YYNGEE. The length of the CDR3 is 13 residues.

This clone was observed once. The CDR3, as DNA: TGTGCCAGCAGCGCCCCGATGGACTACTCCTACGAGCAGTACTTC. Translation: CASSAPMDYSYEQYF. V is TRBV7-9 and J is TRBJ2-7; weak D call: TRBD2 (6 bases). Trimming cost V 5 bases and J 0 bases, with 14 bases left between them. CDR1 and CDR2 (germline): SEHNR, FQNEAQ (reference sequence). The CDR3 length is 15 residues.

The chain recombines TRBV11-2 with TRBJ2-1, with a weak D call TRBD1 (5 bases). V was trimmed by 2 bases and J by 4 bases, leaving 12 bases between them. Germline loops: CDR1 SGHAT, CDR2 FQNNGV. CDR3 length equals 15 residues. CDR3 in amino acids: CASSLTPAGYNEQFF. CDR3 nucleotides: TGTGCCAGCAGCTTAACCCCGGCAGGGTACAATGAGCAGTTCTTC. The variable domain in full, completed from reference TRBV11-2 and TRBJ2-1, reads EAGVAQSPRYKIIEKRQSVAFWCNPISGHATLYWYQQILGQGPKLLIQFQNNGVVDDSQLPKDRFSAERLKGVDSTLKIQPAKLEDSAVYLCASSLTPAGYNEQFFGPGTRLTVL.

In this sample, this clone turned up once. The J gene is TRBJ1-1, the V gene TRBV27, with 7 bases that match TRBD1. V was pared by 3 bases and J by 7 bases, with 5 bases of the junction left unmatched. The CDR3 spans 13 residues. Germline V gives CDR1 MNHEY, CDR2 SMNVEV (reference sequence). The CDR3 nucleotides read TGTGCCAGCAGTTTCCAAGGGACAGATGAAGCTTTCTTT. Residues: CASSFQGTDEAFF.

The chain uses TRBV2 and TRBJ1-1; no definite D call. From germline, CDR1 is SNHLY and CDR2 FYNNEI. Trimming left V 5 bases short and J 11 bases short, with 12 bases between. The CDR3 has 11 residues. Here the CDR3 DNA reads TGTGCCAGCAGTATTCGGGGAATTGCTTTCTTT. Its translation: CASSIRGIAFF. Based on the CDR3 plus reference TRBV2 and TRBJ1-1, the full variable domain is EPEVTQTPSHQVTQMGQEVILRCVPISNHLYFYWYRQILGQKVEFLVSFYNNEISEKSEIFDDQFSVERPDGSNFTLKIRSTKLEDSAMYFCASSIRGIAFFGQGTRLTVV.

The rearrangement links TRBV19 to TRBJ2-3; 9 positions agree with TRBD2. This CDR3 has 15 residues. The J segment lost 3 bases and the V segment lost 8 bases, leaving 9 bases of the junction unmatched. Per germline, CDR1 LNHDA and CDR2 SQIVND (reference sequence). The CDR3: CASRGGGAKTDTQYF. As DNA, the CDR3 is TGTGCCAGTCGAGGCGGGGGGGCAAAGACAGATACGCAGTATTTT.

This clone appeared a single time. The J gene is TRBJ2-6, the V gene TRBV5-8; D gene unclear. There are 17 residues in the CDR3. The V gene's germline CDR1 is SGHTS and CDR2 YDEGEE. V lost 7 bases, J lost 5 bases, and 22 bases lay in between. DNA for the CDR3: TGTGCCAGCTGCGAAGGTCCCACACAAAGTCGGGCCAACGTCCTGACTTTC. It codes for CASCEGPTQSRANVLTF.

The chain is built from TRBV4-1 and TRBJ1-5; TRBD1 matches 7 bases. After removal of 4 bases from V and 5 bases from J, the junction contained 8 bases not matched to a gene. This CDR3 region has 15 residues. CDR1 MGHRA and CDR2 YSYEKL come from the germline V gene. The DNA of the CDR3 is TGCGCCAGCAGCCCAGTGGCTCAGGGGGATCAGCCCCAGCATTTT. It is translated as CASSPVAQGDQPQHF.

The chain carries TRBV5-1 and TRBJ2-1, with 10 bases identical to TRBD1. J lost 0 bases, V lost 1 base, and 10 bases had no gene match. In germline, CDR1 is SGHRS, CDR2 YFSETQ. This CDR3 spans 19 amino acids. The CDR3 spells CASSLRGTGAPGSYNEQFF. Here the CDR3 DNA reads TGCGCCAGCAGCTTGCGGGGGACAGGGGCGCCTGGCTCCTACAATGAGCAGTTCTTC.

The chain employs TRBV7-3 and TRBJ1-5; D gene uncertain. Germline CDR1 is SGHTA and CDR2 is FQGTGA. This CDR3 comprises 13 residues. Trimming removed 2 bases at V and 8 bases at J, with 10 bases between. The chain's CDR3 is CASSLGPSKPQHF. CDR3 DNA: TGTGCCAGCAGCTTAGGCCCAAGTAAGCCCCAGCATTTT.

The genes are TRBV7-8 and TRBJ2-5; a weak D match, TRBD2 (5 bases). Germline-derived CDR1 and CDR2 are SGHVS and FQNEAQ. Trimming took off 1 base at V and 2 bases at J, with 11 bases between the two ends. This CDR3 comprises 15 residues. CDR3 residues: CASSLGSGKQETQYF. CDR3 sequence (DNA): TGTGCCAGCAGCTTAGGATCGGGGAAGCAAGAGACCCAGTACTTC.

V is TRBV11-2 and J is TRBJ2-7; a possible D gene is TRBD1 (5 bases). The CDR3 has 15 amino acids. CDR1 SGHAT and CDR2 FQNNGV come from the germline V gene. The V end was cut by 0 bases, the J end by 0 bases, with 9 bases between. CDR3 sequence: CASSLELGDSYEQYF. Written as DNA, the CDR3 is TGTGCCAGCAGCTTAGAATTAGGGGACTCCTACGAGCAGTACTTC.

This sequence joins TRBV29-1 and TRBJ2-7; possibly TRBD2 for D (6 bases). V shed 6 bases and J shed 2 bases, with 17 bases lying between them. The germline V gene encodes CDR1 SQVTM and CDR2 ANQGSEA. The CDR3 runs to 14 residues. The CDR3 bases are TGCAGCGTCGGGGGTACTCCAAATCCCTACGAGCAGTACTTC. It encodes CSVGGTPNPYEQYF.

In this sample, this clone turned up once. The chain uses TRBV6-6 and TRBJ2-1, with TRBD1 matching 8 bases. The V gene end was trimmed by 2 bases and the J gene end by 5 bases; junction bases not matched to a gene: 5. Germline assignment: CDR1 MNHNY and CDR2 SVGAGI (reference sequence). This CDR3 spans 15 amino acids. The CDR3 nucleotides are TGTGCCAGCAGTTACCTGACAGGGGCCCACAATGAGCAGTTCTTC. This codes for CASSYLTGAHNEQFF.